This T cell receptor (beta chain) was documented in a study of blood T cell repertoires in COVID-19. Looking at the study overall: Some COVID-19 samples were acute and others convalescent; all came from the United States, Italy and Spain. Sources were T cells, B-cell-depleted T cells, or PBMCs; the material itself was cDNA or gDNA.

The CDR3 loop spans 16 amino acids. Germline V gives CDR1 GTSNPN, CDR2 SVGIG (reference sequence). The ends lost 3 bases at V and 3 bases at J; junction bases unmatched: 8. The authors' processing: How many nucleated cells were present was estimated from reference gene primer amplification. Profiled with immunoSEQ multiplex PCR; TCRdb holds only in-frame clones, not every one. The V and J calls and clone size are taken from that table; D and trimming were inferred from the DNA. The sample gives tens of thousands of clones, 81% of which show up once; 44% is in the top ten. This chain links TRBV30 with TRBJ2-1; 10 nucleotides align to TRBD2. The TCR sequence derives from a man of 80 years or more with acute or convalescent COVID-19. Sequencing was carried out using peripheral blood. In DNA form, the CDR3 reads TGTGCCTGGAGCGGAGCGGGAGGGTGGCACTACAATGAGCAGTTCTTC. Translation: CAWSGAGGWHYNEQFF.